The 20 T cell receptor beta chains in this list originate from one sample, sequenced in a study of early T cells in non-severe SARS-CoV-2 infection. TCRdb redid the calling of the 5' RACE reads with MiXCR, one entry per CDR3 protein. There are 35,000 to 45,000 distinct CDR3 sequences in the sample; 6.1% occur only once, and around an eighth lies in the top ten. Input material: whole blood. The receptors shown here come from an adult who was a healthcare worker with PCR-confirmed SARS-CoV-2 infection or an uninfected control (not recorded which).

This clonotype appeared many times. The rearrangement links TRBV5-6 to TRBJ2-5; TRBD1 matches 9 bases. Germline assignment: CDR1 SGHDT and CDR2 YYEEEE. CDR3 length: 14 amino acids. J gave up 5 bases and V 4 bases, and 6 bases lay outside the gene matches. The CDR3 DNA follows: TGTGCCAGCAGCCTACAGGGGGCGTATGAGACCCAGTACTTC. Its protein product is CASSLQGAYETQYF. Supplemented by reference TRBV5-6 and TRBJ2-5, the full variable domain reads DAGVTQSPTHLIKTRGQQVTLRCSPKSGHDTVSWYQQALGQGPQFIFQYYEEEERQRGNFPDRFSGHQFPNYSSELNVNALLLGDSALYLCASSLQGAYETQYFGPGTRLLVL.

This clonotype appeared many times. The rearrangement joins TRBV10-2 to TRBJ2-7; 8 bases align to TRBD1. In germline, CDR1 is WSHSY, CDR2 SAAADI. The V and J ends lost 9 bases and 6 bases, in that order; junction bases with no gene match: 10. This CDR3 has 13 amino acids. This chain's CDR3 is CASAKTGVGEQYF. The DNA of the CDR3 is TGCGCCAGTGCCAAGACAGGGGTAGGCGAGCAGTACTTC.

V is TRBV28 and J is TRBJ2-5; 10 nucleotides align to TRBD2. The CDR3 is 16 amino acids. Per germline, CDR1 MDHEN and CDR2 SYDVKM. V dropped 5 bases and J dropped 4; count of bases not matched to a gene: 10. For the CDR3, the DNA is TGTGCCAGCAGTACCCGGGAGCGGGGGGGCAGAGAGACCCAGTACTTC. Translation gives CASSTRERGGRETQYF. Looking up the rest from reference TRBV28 and TRBJ2-5 gives the full variable domain: DVKVTQSSRYLVKRTGEKVFLECVQDMDHENMFWYRQDPGLGLRLIYFSYDVKMKEKGDIPEGYSVSREKKERFSLILESASTNQTSMYLCASSTRERGGRETQYFGPGTRLLVL.

This clonotype came up many times. The rearrangement links TRBV5-4 to TRBJ2-5; a weak D match, TRBD2 (6 bases). With 6 bases removed from V and 5 bases from J, the gap between germline ends came to 17 bases. This CDR3 is 14 amino acids long. CDR1 is SGHNT and CDR2 is YYREEE in the germline V gene (reference sequence). CDR3 region: CASTMPGVHETQYF. In DNA, the CDR3 is TGTGCCAGCACCATGCCGGGGGTCCACGAGACCCAGTACTTC. Variable domain in full (rest from reference TRBV5-4 and TRBJ2-5): ETGVTQSPTHLIKTRGQQVTLRCSSQSGHNTVSWYQQALGQGPQFIFQYYREEENGRGNFPPRFSGLQFPNYSSELNVNALELDDSALYLCASTMPGVHETQYFGPGTRLLVL.

This clonotype has only a few counts. The chain uses TRBV12-3 or TRBV12-4 and TRBJ2-7; TRBD1 aligns across 7 bases. CDR3 size: 15 residues. The junction had 11 bases not matched to a gene; V was cut back by 3 bases and J by 6 bases. CDR3 amino acids: CASSFSPGGIGEQYF. CDR3 DNA: TGTGCCAGCAGTTTCTCGCCAGGGGGTATAGGCGAGCAGTACTTC.

This clonotype came up a few times. The chain couples TRBV4-1 to TRBJ2-3, with D unresolved. This CDR3 comprises 13 residues. Looked up from germline, CDR1 is MGHRA and CDR2 is YSYEKL. The ends were cut back, 0 bases at V and 11 bases at J, with 12 bases in the middle. CDR3: CASSQDGPGEQYF. For the CDR3, the DNA is TGCGCCAGCAGCCAAGATGGGCCCGGTGAGCAGTATTTT.

The table lists this clonotype with many counts. This sequence joins TRBV11-2 and TRBJ1-6, with 9 bases fitting TRBD1. The CDR3 has 16 residues. V lost 4 bases and J lost 8; bases outside the gene matches: 9. CDR1 is SGHAT, CDR2 FQNNGV, per germline. The CDR3 here is CASSSLPGQGDSPLHF. Here the CDR3 DNA reads TGTGCCAGCAGCTCCCTCCCGGGACAGGGCGATTCACCCCTCCACTTT.

About this clonotype: A much more abundant neighbour one base away suggests this may be a read error. The rearrangement uses TRBV10-3 and TRBJ2-1; D perhaps matches TRBD1 (6 bases). This CDR3 region has 16 residues. Germline V gene sequence: CDR1 ENHRY, CDR2 SYGVKD. CDR3 coding DNA: TGTGCCACCAGTGCTAGAGACGGACAGAGCGACAATGAGCAGTTCTTC. Amino acid sequence: CATSARDGQSDNEQFF.

This clonotype turned up a few times. The rearrangement uses TRBV20-1 and TRBJ1-3; no reliable D call. The CDR3 is made up of 14 amino acids. Per the germline V gene, CDR1 is DFQATT and CDR2 is SNEGSKA (reference sequence). V was trimmed by 0 bases and J by 0 bases, leaving 6 bases between them. The CDR3 spells CSARDRVSGNTIYF. CDR3 bases: TGCAGTGCTAGAGATCGGGTCTCTGGAAACACCATATATTTT.

This clonotype has at least ten counts. This rearrangement joins TRBV5-8 to TRBJ2-7, with D tentatively TRBD1 (6 bases). The CDR3 covers 14 residues. Per the germline V gene, CDR1 is SGHTS and CDR2 is YDEGEE. Trimming stripped 0 bases from V and 1 base from J, with 8 bases between. The CDR3 DNA is TGTGCCAGCAGCTTGGGGCAGGGGTCCTACGAGCAGTACTTC. Translated: CASSLGQGSYEQYF.

This clonotype showed up just a few times. V usage is TRBV5-4 and J usage is TRBJ1-1, with 9 nucleotides matching TRBD1. The CDR3 runs to 16 residues. Germline CDR1 and CDR2: SGHNT and YYREEE (reference sequence). With 4 bases clipped from V and 4 bases from J, the junction kept 11 bases outside the gene matches. CDR3 in DNA: TGTGCCAGCAGCCGGAGGACAGGGGCGGGTATCACTGAAGCTTTCTTT. It encodes CASSRRTGAGITEAFF.

The table lists this clonotype with many counts. The V and J genes are TRBV5-1 and TRBJ1-1, with TRBD1 matching 12 bases. The CDR3 is made up of 16 amino acids. CDR1 SGHRS and CDR2 YFSETQ come from the germline V gene. V trimming: 4 bases; J trimming: 0 bases; junction bases outside the gene matches: 4. DNA of the CDR3: TGCGCCAGCAGCCCGGGGACAGGGGGCCTGAACACTGAAGCTTTCTTT. Its translation: CASSPGTGGLNTEAFF.

This sequence joins TRBV12-3 or TRBV12-4 and TRBJ1-3; D is ambiguous. Trimming removed 8 bases from V and 1 base from J, with 9 bases in between. The CDR3 is 13 amino acids. The CDR3 loop reads CASAWGSGNTIYF. The CDR3 nucleotides read TGTGCCAGCGCCTGGGGATCTGGAAACACCATATATTTT.

This clonotype turned up a few times. The chain's CDR3 is CASSPRRANSPLHF. CDR3 DNA sequence: TGTGCCAGCAGTCCTCGGCGGGCCAATTCACCCCTCCACTTT. The chain employs TRBV27 and TRBJ1-6; D is unclear. Germline CDR1 reads MNHEY; CDR2 reads SMNVEV (reference sequence). V lost 5 bases and J lost 7, with 12 bases in between. The CDR3 contains 14 residues.

This clonotype has a handful of counts. V is TRBV12-3 or TRBV12-4 and J is TRBJ2-2; 9 nucleotides line up with TRBD2. CDR3 length: 15 amino acids. The V gene end was trimmed by 8 bases and the J gene end by 4 bases; junction bases not matched to a gene: 8. The CDR3 protein is CASRLAGATTGELFF. CDR3 DNA: TGTGCCAGCCGATTAGCGGGGGCGACCACCGGGGAGCTGTTTTTT.

This clonotype was picked up many times. The rearrangement uses TRBV5-6 and TRBJ2-7; tentative D call: TRBD2 (5 bases). V lost 1 base to trimming and J lost 6 bases, with 8 bases between them. CDR1 SGHDT and CDR2 YYEEEE come from the germline V gene. This CDR3 comprises 12 residues. CDR3 sequence reads: CASSLSGIEQYF. Written as DNA, the CDR3 is TGTGCCAGCAGCTTGTCGGGGATCGAGCAGTACTTC.

This clonotype appeared many times. This chain links TRBV20-1 with TRBJ1-4; possible D gene TRBD1, 6 bases. The V gene's germline CDR1 is DFQATT and CDR2 SNEGSKA (reference sequence). This CDR3 contains 13 residues. V was pared by 7 bases and J by 5 bases, with 14 bases between. CDR3 in DNA: TGCAGTGTGACTGGGACACGGAATGAAAAACTGTTTTTT. It yields the protein CSVTGTRNEKLFF.

The V and J genes are TRBV10-2 and TRBJ2-3; no firm D call. Trimming removed 2 bases from V and 6 bases from J, with 9 bases in between. Looked up from germline, CDR1 is WSHSY and CDR2 is SAAADI. The CDR3 is 13 amino acids. As DNA, the CDR3 is TGCGCCAGCAGTGAGCCGACTCGGGATACGCAGTATTTT. Translation: CASSEPTRDTQYF.

V and J are TRBV5-6 and TRBJ2-1; 7 bases agree with TRBD1. V lost 4 bases to trimming and J lost 5 bases; unmatched junction nucleotides: 3. CDR1 is SGHDT and CDR2 is YYEEEE in the germline V gene. This CDR3 is 13 amino acids long. The CDR3 DNA sequence: TGTGCCAGCAGCCCGGACAGGAACAATGAGCAGTTCTTC. It translates to CASSPDRNNEQFF.

This clonotype occurred many times. The chain couples TRBV7-9 to TRBJ2-3; D uncertain. Germline V CDR1 and CDR2: SEHNR, FQNEAQ (reference sequence). The CDR3 is made up of 12 amino acids. V was clipped by 7 bases and J by 4 bases, with 9 bases between them. The CDR3 region has the DNA TGTGCCAGCACCGGACCATCAGATACGCAGTATTTT. Its translation is CASTGPSDTQYF.